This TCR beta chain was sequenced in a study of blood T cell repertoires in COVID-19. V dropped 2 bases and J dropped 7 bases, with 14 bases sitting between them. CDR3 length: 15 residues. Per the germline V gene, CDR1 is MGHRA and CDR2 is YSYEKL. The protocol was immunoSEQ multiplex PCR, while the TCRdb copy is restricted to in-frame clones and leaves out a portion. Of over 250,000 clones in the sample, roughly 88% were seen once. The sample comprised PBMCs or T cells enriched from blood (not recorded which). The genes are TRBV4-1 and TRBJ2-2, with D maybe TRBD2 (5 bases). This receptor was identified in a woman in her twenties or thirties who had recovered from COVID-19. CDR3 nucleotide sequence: TGCGCCAGCAGCCAACTGTTCAAGGGAGACGGGGAGCTGTTTTTT. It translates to CASSQLFKGDGELFF.